This TCR beta chain appears in the sequencing data of a study of shared clonotypes between healthy human individuals. Study as a whole: Each donor's CD4 naive and CD4 memory cells filled three plates apiece, CD8 naive two, and CD8 memory one.

Assay used: immunoSEQ multiplex PCR; TCRdb lists only in-frame clones, some missing. The sample shows 950,000 to 1,300,000 clones, around 74% of them seen only once. The CDR3 consists of 12 residues. Germline V gene data show CDR1 as SGHRS and CDR2 as YFSETQ. The trim removed 0 bases at V and 10 bases at J, leaving 2 bases unmatched. This clone was picked up many times. V gene TRBV5-1 combines with J gene TRBJ1-2; TRBD1 aligns across 8 bases. The material sequenced was memory CD4+ T cells sorted from blood. Subset denoted: CD45RA-negative fraction. The receptor comes from a young man in good health. As DNA, the CDR3 is TGCGCCAGCAGCTTGGACAGGGGGGACTACACCTTC. Protein product: CASSLDRGDYTF.